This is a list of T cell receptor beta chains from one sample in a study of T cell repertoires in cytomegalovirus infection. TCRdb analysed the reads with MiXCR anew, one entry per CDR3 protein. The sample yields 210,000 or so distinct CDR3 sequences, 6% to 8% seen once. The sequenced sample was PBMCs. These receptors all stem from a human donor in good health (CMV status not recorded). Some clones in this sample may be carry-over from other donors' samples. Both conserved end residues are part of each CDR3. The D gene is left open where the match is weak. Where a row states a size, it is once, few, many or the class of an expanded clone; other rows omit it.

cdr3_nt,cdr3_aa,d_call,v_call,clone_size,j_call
TGTGCCAGCAGAAGTGAATCCGGGGCCACTTATGGCTACACCTTC,CASRSESGATYGYTF,.,TRBV2,many,TRBJ1-2
TGTGCCAGCAGTCCAACCGGCTTCTCCTACGAGCAGTACTTC,CASSPTGFSYEQYF,.,TRBV9,many,TRBJ2-7
TGTGCCAGCAGTTATTGGGGTAGCAATCAGCCCCAGCATTTT,CASSYWGSNQPQHF,.,TRBV6-2/TRBV6-3,.,TRBJ1-5
TGTGCCAGCAGCTACAGGGGAACTAATGAAAAACTGTTTTTT,CASSYRGTNEKLFF,TRBD1,TRBV7-8,many,TRBJ1-4
TGTGCCAGCAGTTACGGGAGGGGGCCTTCGAACACTGAAGCTTTCTTT,CASSYGRGPSNTEAFF,TRBD1,TRBV6-5,many,TRBJ1-1
TGTGCCAGCAGTTACAGCACAGGGGCAAATCTTGGGGGACGTAATTCACCCCTCCACTTT,CASSYSTGANLGGRNSPLHF,TRBD1,TRBV6-5,.,TRBJ1-6
TGTGCCTCGGCTGCAGGGGCCGACCGAGGAGCTTTCTTT,CASAAGADRGAFF,.,TRBV10-3,many,TRBJ1-1
TGTGCCAGCAGTTCCTCGGGACCCAACGAGCAGTACTTC,CASSSSGPNEQYF,.,TRBV12-3/TRBV12-4,many,TRBJ2-7
TGTGCCAGCAGTTTTAGAGGGGGCGCAGGCGACAGAGATCAGTTCTTC,CASSFRGGAGDRDQFF,TRBD1,TRBV27,few,TRBJ2-1
TGTGCCAGGAGAAGGCGGACTAGCCTAACAAACATTCAGTACTTC,CARRRRTSLTNIQYF,TRBD2,TRBV19,.,TRBJ2-4
TGCAGTGCTAGAGGACGGGCCTACAATGAGCAGTTCTTC,CSARGRAYNEQFF,.,TRBV20-1,many,TRBJ2-1
TGCGCCAGCAGCTTGGCGGGAGCAGGGGAAAAACTGTTTTTT,CASSLAGAGEKLFF,.,TRBV5-1,.,TRBJ1-4
TGTGCCAGCAGCCTAATGACAGGGGAAGGGCCTGAAGCTTTCTTT,CASSLMTGEGPEAFF,TRBD1,TRBV7-8,many,TRBJ1-1
TGTGCCAGCAATTCCTTCGGAGGGCAGGTCTCCTATAATTCACCCCTCCACTTT,CASNSFGGQVSYNSPLHF,.,TRBV28,many,TRBJ1-6
TGTGCCAGCAGCCCGCTGACAGAAGAGACCCAGTACTTC,CASSPLTEETQYF,.,TRBV14,many,TRBJ2-5
TGTGCCAGTAGTATCGACAGGGGGAGCACCTACGAGCAGTACTTC,CASSIDRGSTYEQYF,TRBD1,TRBV19,.,TRBJ2-7
TGTGCCAGCAACCAAGGGTTCTACGAGCAGTACTTC,CASNQGFYEQYF,.,TRBV28,many,TRBJ2-7
TGTGCCAGCAGCAACTTACAAGAGACCCAGTACTTC,CASSNLQETQYF,.,TRBV11-2,.,TRBJ2-5
TGCAGTGCTAGACCCGGACCAGGCAGATCCTACGAGCAGTACTTC,CSARPGPGRSYEQYF,.,TRBV20-1,.,TRBJ2-7
TGTGCCAGCAGCCCCGACCCCCAGTGGACTGAAGCTTTCTTT,CASSPDPQWTEAFF,.,TRBV7-2,many,TRBJ1-1
TGTGCCAGCAGCTTAGAAAGACGTGAAAAACTGTTTTTT,CASSLERREKLFF,.,TRBV7-2,many,TRBJ1-4
TGCAGTGCTACCGAACAGGGACGGACAGATACGCAGTATTTT,CSATEQGRTDTQYF,.,TRBV20-1,few,TRBJ2-3
TGTGCCAGCAGCTTCCAGAGCTCTGGAAACACCATATATTTT,CASSFQSSGNTIYF,.,TRBV7-8,many,TRBJ1-3
TGTGCCAGCAGCTCGGGGCCCACGCGGGTTCTTGAGCAGTTCTTC,CASSSGPTRVLEQFF,.,TRBV7-9,many,TRBJ2-1
TGTGCCAGCAGCCAAGACAGGTACACTGAAGCTTTCTTT,CASSQDRYTEAFF,.,TRBV7-2,many,TRBJ1-1
TGCAGTGCTAATTCTGGTGATATATATGGCTACACCTTC,CSANSGDIYGYTF,.,TRBV20-1,.,TRBJ1-2
TGTGCCAGCAGCTTGTGGGACAGGGAAGTGAGCACCGGGGAGCTGTTTTTT,CASSLWDREVSTGELFF,TRBD1,TRBV5-6,many,TRBJ2-2
TGTGCCAGCAGCTTGAATAGGGGGCAGGGTAGCACTGAAGCTTTCTTT,CASSLNRGQGSTEAFF,TRBD1,TRBV5-6,few,TRBJ1-1
TGTGCCAGCTCACCACGACAGGGAAATCCCTACGAGCAGTACTTC,CASSPRQGNPYEQYF,TRBD1,TRBV18,.,TRBJ2-7
TGCAGTGCTAGGCTAGCGGGGGCAGGGGATACGCAGTATTTT,CSARLAGAGDTQYF,TRBD2,TRBV20-1,many,TRBJ2-3
TGTGCCAGCAGCTTAGGGGGCGGCGGACAGCCCCAGCATTTT,CASSLGGGGQPQHF,.,TRBV7-2,many,TRBJ1-5
TGTGCCAGCACCCGGGACAGCGACTACAATGAGCAGTTCTTC,CASTRDSDYNEQFF,TRBD1,TRBV2,many,TRBJ2-1
TGTGCCAGCGGTGGAGGAAGGCTCCTTCGCCACAATGAGCAGTTCTTC,CASGGGRLLRHNEQFF,.,TRBV28,.,TRBJ2-1
TGTGCCAGCAGCGCCCTCCCCGGGCCTTACGAGCAGTACTTC,CASSALPGPYEQYF,.,TRBV7-9,many,TRBJ2-7
TGCAGTGCTAGCGGGCGGGGGCAGGAGACCCAGTACTTC,CSASGRGQETQYF,.,TRBV20-1,.,TRBJ2-5
TGTGCCAGCAGCTTAGGACAGGGCAACGAGCAGTACTTC,CASSLGQGNEQYF,.,TRBV13,many,TRBJ2-7
TGTGCCAGCAGCCCTTTCACTCCTTCCTACGAGCAGTACTTC,CASSPFTPSYEQYF,.,TRBV7-2,many,TRBJ2-7
TGCGCCAGCAGCTCGCTGGACAGGGGGCGAATCGAGCAGTACTTC,CASSSLDRGRIEQYF,TRBD1,TRBV5-1,many,TRBJ2-7
TGTGCCAGTAGTGGAAGTTACAGGGCGGACACCGGGGAGCTGTTTTTT,CASSGSYRADTGELFF,.,TRBV19,many,TRBJ2-2
TGTGCCAGCAGTTTATGGATGGGGCAGGGGGCGGCGTCCTACGAGCAGTACTTC,CASSLWMGQGAASYEQYF,TRBD1,TRBV28,many,TRBJ2-7
TGCAGCGTTGAATCGGCAGGGAGGAGGTCCTACAATGAGCAGTTCTTC,CSVESAGRRSYNEQFF,.,TRBV29-1,many,TRBJ2-1
TGTGCCAGCAGCTCCCACCCGACAGGGACCTACGAGCAGTACTTC,CASSSHPTGTYEQYF,TRBD1,TRBV7-2,many,TRBJ2-7
TGTGCCAGCACCAACGGTAGACAGGCTAGCACAGATACGCAGTATTTT,CASTNGRQASTDTQYF,.,TRBV6-1,many,TRBJ2-3
TGTGCCAGCAGTTACTCGGACTACGGGAGGCCCCAGCATTTT,CASSYSDYGRPQHF,.,TRBV6-2/TRBV6-3,many,TRBJ1-5
TGCGCCAGCAGCCAGCGCGGACAGGGGTTCGGTGGCTACACCTTC,CASSQRGQGFGGYTF,TRBD1,TRBV4-3,many,TRBJ1-2
TGTGCCATCAGTGACGGGATAAACTATGGCTACACCTTC,CAISDGINYGYTF,.,TRBV10-3,many,TRBJ1-2
TGCAGCGTCCTCCGGGCGGGGGTTGAAATGTACCAAGAGACCCAGTACTTC,CSVLRAGVEMYQETQYF,TRBD2,TRBV29-1,.,TRBJ2-5
TGTGCCAGCAGTTCACACATGAACACTGAAGCTTTCTTT,CASSSHMNTEAFF,.,TRBV2,many,TRBJ1-1
TGTGCCATCAGAAGCGGGGGCACAGATACGCAGTATTTT,CAIRSGGTDTQYF,TRBD2,TRBV10-3,many,TRBJ2-3
TGCGCCAGCAGCCAAGACGCCCCCTACGAGCAGTACTTC,CASSQDAPYEQYF,.,TRBV4-3,many,TRBJ2-7
TGTGCCATAACTACAGGGACTAACTATGGCTACACCTTC,CAITTGTNYGYTF,.,TRBV10-3,many,TRBJ1-2